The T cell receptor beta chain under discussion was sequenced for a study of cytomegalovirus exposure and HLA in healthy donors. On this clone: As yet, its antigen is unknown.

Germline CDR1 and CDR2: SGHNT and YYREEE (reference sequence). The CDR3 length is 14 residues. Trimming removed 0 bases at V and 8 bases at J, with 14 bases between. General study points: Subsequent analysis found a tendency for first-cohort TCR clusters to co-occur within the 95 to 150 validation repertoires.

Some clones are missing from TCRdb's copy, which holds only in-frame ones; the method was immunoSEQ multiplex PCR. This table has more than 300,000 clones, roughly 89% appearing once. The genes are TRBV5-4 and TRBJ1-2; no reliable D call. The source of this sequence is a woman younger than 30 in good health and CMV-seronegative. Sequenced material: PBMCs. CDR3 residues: CASSLAGVGSGYTF. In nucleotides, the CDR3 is TGTGCCAGCAGCTTGGCCGGGGTGGGATCAGGCTACACCTTC.